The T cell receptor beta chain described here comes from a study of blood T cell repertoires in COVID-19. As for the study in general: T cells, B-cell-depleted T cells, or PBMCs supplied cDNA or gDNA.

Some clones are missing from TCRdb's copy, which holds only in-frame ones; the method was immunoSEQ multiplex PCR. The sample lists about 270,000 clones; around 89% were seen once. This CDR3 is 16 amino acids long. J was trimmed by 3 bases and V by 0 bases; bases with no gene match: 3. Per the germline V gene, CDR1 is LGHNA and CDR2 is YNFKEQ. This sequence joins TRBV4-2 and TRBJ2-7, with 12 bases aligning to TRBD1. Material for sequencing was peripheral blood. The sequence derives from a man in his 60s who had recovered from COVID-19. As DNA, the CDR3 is TGTGCCAGCAGCCAAGATGGGACAGGGGGCTTCTACGAGCAGTACTTC. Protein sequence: CASSQDGTGGFYEQYF.